Below, 26 T cell receptor beta chains from the same sample are listed, as sequenced in a study of blood T cell repertoires in COVID-19. TCRdb's table, derived via immunoSEQ multiplex PCR, lists solely in-frame clones and lacks some. This sample yields hundreds of thousands of clones, of which roughly 90% are seen a single time; over 0.75% belongs to the top ten. Sequencing was carried out using peripheral blood. The receptors here all came from a man between 60 and 75 years old with COVID-19, enrolled during active disease.

V is TRBV11-2 and J is TRBJ2-1, with D possibly matching TRBD2 (5 bases). The CDR3 length is 16 residues. The germline V gene has CDR1 SGHAT and CDR2 FQNNGV. Between the trimmed V and J ends, which lost 5 bases and 6 bases, there was a span of 20 bases. CDR3 in DNA: TGTGCCAGCAGCCCTCTTAGCGCGAACCTAGCCAATGAGCAGTTCTTC. Its protein product is CASSPLSANLANEQFF.

The chain recombines TRBV30 with TRBJ2-2; D is perhaps TRBD2 (5 bases). Germline loops: CDR1 GTSNPN, CDR2 SVGIG (reference sequence). V shed 4 bases and J shed 7 bases, with 13 bases lying between them. The CDR3 is 13 residues long. This chain's CDR3 is CAWTLPGIGELFF. The CDR3 coding sequence is TGTGCCTGGACCCTACCCGGGATCGGGGAGCTGTTTTTT.

The J gene is TRBJ2-2, the V gene TRBV27, with 9 nucleotides matching TRBD2. This CDR3 spans 15 amino acids. The trim removed 0 bases at V and 6 bases at J, leaving 2 bases unmatched. Germline CDR1 and CDR2: MNHEY and SMNVEV (reference sequence). CDR3 DNA sequence: TGTGCCAGCAGTTTATCTAGCGGGAGCTCCGGGGAGCTGTTTTTT. Amino acid sequence: CASSLSSGSSGELFF.

This rearrangement joins TRBV11-1 to TRBJ2-7; 13 positions match TRBD2. The CDR3 is 15 amino acids. Germline CDR1 reads SGHAT; CDR2 reads FQDESV (reference sequence). V shed 4 bases, J shed 4 bases, and the junction held 4 bases outside the gene matches. CDR3: CASSSRTSGGYEQYF. CDR3 in DNA: TGTGCCAGCAGCTCCCGGACTAGCGGGGGATACGAGCAGTACTTC.

This rearrangement joins TRBV6-2 or TRBV6-3 to TRBJ2-2; D is possibly TRBD2 (7 bases). Germline V CDR1 and CDR2: MNHEY, SVGEGT. Trimming stripped 2 bases from V and 6 bases from J, with 13 bases between. The CDR3 totals 15 residues. CDR3 nucleotides: TGTGCCAGCAGTTACGAGGGGGGGCCTGCCGGGGAGCTGTTTTTT. Translated, it gives CASSYEGGPAGELFF.

This clone was picked up one time. The CDR3 DNA is TGTGCCAGTAGTATCGTGGCCAATGAGCAGTTCTTC. Translating gives CASSIVANEQFF. The V call is TRBV19, the J call TRBJ2-1; no clear D. The CDR3 has 12 amino acids. Looked up from germline, CDR1 is LNHDA and CDR2 is SQIVND (reference sequence). Trimming cost V 3 bases and J 6 bases, with 6 bases left between them.

The chain links TRBV5-6 to TRBJ2-2; 10 nucleotides agree with TRBD1. CDR1 and CDR2 (germline): SGHDT, YYEEEE. The V and J ends lost 3 bases and 1 base, in that order; junction bases with no gene match: 3. The length of the CDR3 is 16 residues. CDR3 in DNA: TGTGCCAGCAGCTCAGGACAGGGGGTGAACACCGGGGAGCTGTTTTTT. It codes for CASSSGQGVNTGELFF.

V and J are TRBV7-3 and TRBJ1-6; possibly TRBD1 for D (5 bases). Trimming removed 5 bases at V and 7 bases at J, with 9 bases between. Germline values: CDR1 SGHTA, CDR2 FQGTGA. The CDR3 is 13 amino acids. The CDR3 sequence is CASSRQQNSPLHF. In DNA, the CDR3 is TGTGCCAGCAGCCGACAGCAGAATTCACCCCTCCACTTT.

This sequence joins TRBV29-1 and TRBJ2-7; 11 positions match TRBD1. CDR1 SQVTM and CDR2 ANQGSEA come from the germline V gene. V dropped 7 bases and J dropped 6; count of bases not matched to a gene: 8. The CDR3 extends over 13 amino acids. CDR3 protein: CSAGTGTGGEQYF. In DNA form, the CDR3 reads TGCAGCGCCGGGACCGGGACAGGGGGCGAGCAGTACTTC.

This chain joins TRBV19 and TRBJ1-5; D not certain. This CDR3 comprises 15 residues. V was trimmed by 3 bases and J by 5 bases, leaving 14 bases between them. CDR1 LNHDA and CDR2 SQIVND come from the germline V gene (reference sequence). The chain's CDR3 is CASSMSKQWYQPQHF. The DNA for the CDR3 is TGTGCCAGTAGTATGTCGAAGCAATGGTATCAGCCCCAGCATTTT.

V is TRBV5-4 and J is TRBJ1-2, with 11 bases fitting TRBD1. There are 14 residues in the CDR3. Germline V gene sequence: CDR1 SGHNT, CDR2 YYREEE (reference sequence). V was pared by 5 bases and J by 4 bases, with 4 bases of the junction left unmatched. CDR3 bases: TGTGCCAGCAGAGGACAGGGGGCAAGCTATGGCTACACCTTC. Its protein is CASRGQGASYGYTF.

This clone was counted many times. The chain uses TRBV4-2 and TRBJ1-5; D perhaps matches TRBD1 (5 bases). This CDR3 has 17 amino acids. Trimming took off 0 bases at V and 11 bases at J, with 23 bases between the two ends. Germline loops: CDR1 LGHNA, CDR2 YNFKEQ. In DNA, the CDR3 is TGTGCCAGCAGCCAAGAGGTCGTACAGGCCACCGGGCAATCCCAGCATTTT. This translates into CASSQEVVQATGQSQHF.

This CDR3 reads CASSSGDRGIFF. In nucleotides, the CDR3 is TGTGCCAGCAGTTCCGGGGACAGAGGGATTTTCTTC. The rearrangement uses TRBV28 and TRBJ2-1; 7 positions match TRBD1. CDR1 and CDR2 from the germline V gene are MDHEN and SYDVKM. The CDR3 extends over 12 amino acids. The trim removed 4 bases at V and 16 bases at J, leaving 10 bases unmatched. Complete variable domain (other parts from reference TRBV28 and TRBJ2-1): DVKVTQSSRYLVKRTGEKVFLECVQDMDHENMFWYRQDPGLGLRLIYFSYDVKMKEKGDIPEGYSVSREKKERFSLILESASTNQTSMYLCASSSGDRGIFFGPGTRLTVL.

The chain links TRBV2 to TRBJ1-4; 7 bases match TRBD1. Losses at the gene ends were 3 bases for V and 8 bases for J; bases not matched to a gene: 12. Germline-derived CDR1 and CDR2 are SNHLY and FYNNEI. The length of the CDR3 is 16 residues. CDR3 DNA sequence: TGTGCCAGCAGTGACTCATCGACAGGGCGAGGAGAAAAACTGTTTTTT. Translating it yields CASSDSSTGRGEKLFF. Full variable domain (missing parts from reference TRBV2 and TRBJ1-4): EPEVTQTPSHQVTQMGQEVILRCVPISNHLYFYWYRQILGQKVEFLVSFYNNEISEKSEIFDDQFSVERPDGSNFTLKIRSTKLEDSAMYFCASSDSSTGRGEKLFFGSGTQLSVL.

The V and J genes are TRBV10-2 and TRBJ2-7; 8 bases fit TRBD2. The CDR3 contains 14 residues. After removal of 8 bases from V and 4 bases from J, the junction contained 10 bases not matched to a gene. In germline, CDR1 is WSHSY, CDR2 SAAADI. CDR3 residues: CASVGSGGLYEQYF. For the CDR3, the DNA is TGCGCCAGCGTGGGGTCGGGGGGGCTGTACGAGCAGTACTTC.

The CDR3 nucleotides read TGCGCCAGCAGCTTCCCGGGGGAGTACAATGAGCAGTTCTTC. It encodes CASSFPGEYNEQFF. V usage is TRBV5-1 and J usage is TRBJ2-1, with D tentatively TRBD2 (6 bases). V lost 2 bases and J lost 4, with 10 bases in between. CDR1 is SGHRS, CDR2 YFSETQ, per germline. The CDR3 has 14 amino acids. Based on the CDR3 plus reference TRBV5-1 and TRBJ2-1, the full variable domain is KAGVTQTPRYLIKTRGQQVTLSCSPISGHRSVSWYQQTPGQGLQFLFEYFSETQRNKGNFPGRFSGRQFSNSRSEMNVSTLELGDSALYLCASSFPGEYNEQFFGPGTRLTVL.

V usage is TRBV3-1 (or the pseudogene TRBV3-2) and J usage is TRBJ1-1, with 9 bases lining up with TRBD1. The trim removed 8 bases at V and 10 bases at J, leaving 14 bases unmatched. The CDR3 totals 14 residues. Germline CDR1 is LGHDT and CDR2 is YNNKEL (reference sequence). CDR3 in DNA: TGTGCCAGCCGGAGGAGCGACAGGGGGTTGGTAGCTTTCTTT. Translated, it gives CASRRSDRGLVAFF.

This clone was detected once. The chain recombines TRBV5-1 with TRBJ2-1; D is undetermined. Deletions cut 1 base from V and 4 bases from J, with 18 bases between. Looked up from germline, CDR1 is SGHRS and CDR2 is YFSETQ. CDR3 length equals 17 residues. The CDR3 region has the DNA TGCGCCAGCAGCTTGAAGCAGGCCGTAATTGAATACAATGAGCAGTTCTTC. Its protein is CASSLKQAVIEYNEQFF. Full variable domain (rest looked up from reference TRBV5-1 and TRBJ2-1): KAGVTQTPRYLIKTRGQQVTLSCSPISGHRSVSWYQQTPGQGLQFLFEYFSETQRNKGNFPGRFSGRQFSNSRSEMNVSTLELGDSALYLCASSLKQAVIEYNEQFFGPGTRLTVL.

The chain has TRBV3-1 (or the pseudogene TRBV3-2) and TRBJ2-3; 11 bases map to TRBD2. J lost 2 bases, V lost 4 bases, and 5 bases had no gene match. CDR1 is LGHDT, CDR2 YNNKEL, per germline (reference sequence). This CDR3 region has 16 residues. The CDR3 bases are TGTGCCAGCAGCCCTGCTAGCGGGGGGTACACAGATACGCAGTATTTT. Encoded protein: CASSPASGGYTDTQYF.

This chain connects TRBV9 to TRBJ2-7; 10 nucleotides line up with TRBD2. The CDR3 spans 15 residues. J gave up 6 bases and V 4 bases, and 10 bases lay outside the gene matches. The germline CDR1 and CDR2 sequences are SGDLS and YYNGEE. The CDR3, as DNA: TGTGCCAGCAGCCCTAGCGGGAGTCCCCTTAGCGAGCAGTACTTC. This codes for CASSPSGSPLSEQYF.

This clone has a single count. The chain employs TRBV10-3 and TRBJ2-1, with TRBD2 identical over 7 bases. CDR1 is ENHRY and CDR2 is SYGVKD in the germline V gene. The length of the CDR3 is 13 residues. Trimming cost V 5 bases and J 5 bases; bases outside gene matches: 3. The CDR3: CAISSRGDNEQFF. CDR3 sequence (DNA): TGTGCCATCAGTTCACGGGGGGACAATGAGCAGTTCTTC.

This clone was recorded only once. The DNA of the CDR3 is TGTGCCAGCAGCTTTCGCGCAATTAATGAGCAGTTCTTC. It yields the protein CASSFRAINEQFF. The V and J genes are TRBV7-2 and TRBJ2-1; D call uncertain. V gave up 3 bases and J gave up 7 bases, with 10 bases separating them. The CDR3 contains 13 residues. Germline V gene lookup returns CDR1 SGHTA and CDR2 FQGNSA. The full variable domain, rest sourced from reference TRBV7-2 and TRBJ2-1, is GAGVSQSPSNKVTEKGKDVELRCDPISGHTALYWYRQSLGQGLEFLIYFQGNSAPDKSGLPSDRFSAERTGGSVSTLTIQRTQQEDSAVYLCASSFRAINEQFFGPGTRLTVL.

This clone has a single count. This chain joins TRBV18 and TRBJ2-3; a possible D gene is TRBD1 (6 bases). The CDR3 loop spans 17 amino acids. CDR1 and CDR2 (germline): KGHSH, LQKENI. V was shortened by 5 bases and J by 0 bases, with 18 bases between the two germline ends. DNA of the CDR3: TGTGCCAGCTCAACCAGGGGTCACGCGTCTAGCACAGATACGCAGTATTTT. Its translation is CASSTRGHASSTDTQYF.

This sequence joins TRBV10-3 and TRBJ2-2; TRBD1 is a possible D gene (5 bases). The CDR3 has 14 residues. V lost 8 bases and J lost 0, with 10 bases in between. The germline V gene encodes CDR1 ENHRY and CDR2 SYGVKD. The DNA of the CDR3 is TGTGCCATCGCCGTGACAGCGAACACCGGGGAGCTGTTTTTT. Amino acids: CAIAVTANTGELFF.

A word on this clone: An end of the junction does not agree with germline; a read error may underlie this. The gene calls are TRBV2 and TRBJ2-3; perhaps TRBD2 as D (6 bases). Germline V gene sequence: CDR1 SNHLY, CDR2 FYNNEI. CDR3 length: 14 residues. This CDR3 is CGSVVGSSTDTQYF. For the CDR3, the DNA is TGTGGCAGCGTCGTCGGGAGTAGCACAGATACGCAGTATTTT.

This rearrangement joins TRBV4-1 to TRBJ1-5; D gene uncertain. The V end was cut by 0 bases, the J end by 4 bases, with 10 bases between. This CDR3 contains 15 residues. Germline values: CDR1 MGHRA, CDR2 YSYEKL. CDR3: CASSQDSVANQPQHF. For the CDR3, the DNA is TGCGCCAGCAGCCAAGACAGTGTAGCAAATCAGCCCCAGCATTTT.